The subject of this entry is one TCR beta chain. This clonotype was seen a few times. Its antigen specificity is not known. Base qualities are not at hand, and no much larger clone is one base apart. The data derive from a study of CD8 T cells in ankylosing spondylitis (TCRdb year 2017). Some background on the complete study: T cell receptor beta repertoires were profiled in healthy donors and ankylosing spondylitis patients so that disease-linked TCR variants could be found. The whole study cohort included 95 to 130 healthy donors and 25 or so ankylosing spondylitis patients. Peripheral blood was sampled, and synovial fluid was also collected from ankylosing spondylitis patients. Study-level results and caveats: A CD8+ phenotype was shown by the disease-linked clones, which were found at relatively low frequencies in peripheral blood. Some motif variants were previously reported in synovial fluid and blood of reactive arthritis patients, suggesting common disease-initiation mechanisms. The disease-linked clones were reported to be significantly enriched in matched synovial fluid samples from ankylosing spondylitis patients. A TCR beta motif made up of eight or nine highly homologous amino acid variants appeared to be characteristic of blood from ankylosing spondylitis patients.

The reads were generated on an Illumina HiSeq 2500. Quantitative 5'-RACE with molecular barcodes was the method used to prepare the TCR beta libraries. The authors' analysis ran thus. To identify disease-linked TCR variants, a new computational method was used, one built on a probabilistic model of VDJ rearrangement. TCRdb passed the public sequencing reads through fastp at Q25 and MiXCR, retaining productive beta sequences. Identical CDR3 protein sequences are pooled into one entry, listed with their most common genes and DNA. TCRdb, not the original authors, processed these V and J calls. The sample yields 670,000 or so distinct CDR3 sequences; under 20% were counted once. The ten largest clonotypes hold about 20% of the sample. This receptor was identified in a male donor with ankylosing spondylitis. The sequenced material came from blood, either unsorted or a sorted T cell fraction (not recorded which).

The CDR3 region: CSARDVASNQPQHF. The sequence in DNA is TGCAGTGCTAGAGATGTAGCCAGCAATCAGCCCCAGCATTTT. Recombination connected TRBV20-1 to TRBJ1-5, with the D gene not confidently named. From a lookup of the germline V gene (reference sequence), CDR1 and CDR2 are DFQATT and SNEGSKA. Relative to germline, V is 0 bases shorter and J is 1 base shorter, with 7 bases between their ends. The CDR3, from cysteine to phenylalanine, totals 14 residues. Of all the DNA, just the CDR3 is kept, 42 bases in frame from base 1.